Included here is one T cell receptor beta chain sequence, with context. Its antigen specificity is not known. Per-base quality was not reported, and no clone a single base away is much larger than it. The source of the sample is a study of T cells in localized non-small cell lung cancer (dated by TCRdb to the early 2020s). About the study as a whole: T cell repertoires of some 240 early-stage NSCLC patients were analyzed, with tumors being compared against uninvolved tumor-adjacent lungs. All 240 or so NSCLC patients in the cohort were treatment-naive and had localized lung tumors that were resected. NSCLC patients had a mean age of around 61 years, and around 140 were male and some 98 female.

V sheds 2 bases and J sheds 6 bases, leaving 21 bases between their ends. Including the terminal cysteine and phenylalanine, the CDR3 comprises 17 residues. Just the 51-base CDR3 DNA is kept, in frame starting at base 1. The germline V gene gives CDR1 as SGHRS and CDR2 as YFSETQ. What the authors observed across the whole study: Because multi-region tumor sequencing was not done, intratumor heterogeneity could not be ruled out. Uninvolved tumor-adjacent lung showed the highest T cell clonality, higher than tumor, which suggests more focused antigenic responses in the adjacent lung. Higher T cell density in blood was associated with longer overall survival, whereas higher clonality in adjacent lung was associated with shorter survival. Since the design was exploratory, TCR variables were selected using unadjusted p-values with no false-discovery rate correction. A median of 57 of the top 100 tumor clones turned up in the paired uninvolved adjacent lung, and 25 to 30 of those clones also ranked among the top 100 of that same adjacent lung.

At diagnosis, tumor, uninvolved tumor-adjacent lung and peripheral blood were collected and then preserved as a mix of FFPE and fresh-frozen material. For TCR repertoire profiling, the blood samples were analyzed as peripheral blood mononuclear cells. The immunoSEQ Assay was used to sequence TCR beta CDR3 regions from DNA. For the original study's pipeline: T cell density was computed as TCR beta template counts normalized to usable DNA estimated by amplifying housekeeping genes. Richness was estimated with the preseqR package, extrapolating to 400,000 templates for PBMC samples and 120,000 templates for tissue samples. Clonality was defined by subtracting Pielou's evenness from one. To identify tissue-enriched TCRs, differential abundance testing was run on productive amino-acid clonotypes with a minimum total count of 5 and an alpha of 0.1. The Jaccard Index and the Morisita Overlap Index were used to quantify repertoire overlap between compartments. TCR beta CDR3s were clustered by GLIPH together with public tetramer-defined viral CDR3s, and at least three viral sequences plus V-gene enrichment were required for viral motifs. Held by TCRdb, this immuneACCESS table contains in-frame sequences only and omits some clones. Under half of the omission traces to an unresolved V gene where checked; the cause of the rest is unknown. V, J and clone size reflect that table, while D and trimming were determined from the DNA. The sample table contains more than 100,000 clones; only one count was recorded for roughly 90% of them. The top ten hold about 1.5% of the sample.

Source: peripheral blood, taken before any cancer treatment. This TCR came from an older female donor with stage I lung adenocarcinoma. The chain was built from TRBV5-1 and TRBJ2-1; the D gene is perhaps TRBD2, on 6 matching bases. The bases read TGCGCCAGCAGCTTAGGCGGAACGTCGGGCGGGGTCAATGAGCAGTTCTTC. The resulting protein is CASSLGGTSGGVNEQFF. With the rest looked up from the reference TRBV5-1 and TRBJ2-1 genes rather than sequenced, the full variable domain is KAGVTQTPRYLIKTRGQQVTLSCSPISGHRSVSWYQQTPGQGLQFLFEYFSETQRNKGNFPGRFSGRQFSNSRSEMNVSTLELGDSALYLCASSLGGTSGGVNEQFFGPGTRLTVL.